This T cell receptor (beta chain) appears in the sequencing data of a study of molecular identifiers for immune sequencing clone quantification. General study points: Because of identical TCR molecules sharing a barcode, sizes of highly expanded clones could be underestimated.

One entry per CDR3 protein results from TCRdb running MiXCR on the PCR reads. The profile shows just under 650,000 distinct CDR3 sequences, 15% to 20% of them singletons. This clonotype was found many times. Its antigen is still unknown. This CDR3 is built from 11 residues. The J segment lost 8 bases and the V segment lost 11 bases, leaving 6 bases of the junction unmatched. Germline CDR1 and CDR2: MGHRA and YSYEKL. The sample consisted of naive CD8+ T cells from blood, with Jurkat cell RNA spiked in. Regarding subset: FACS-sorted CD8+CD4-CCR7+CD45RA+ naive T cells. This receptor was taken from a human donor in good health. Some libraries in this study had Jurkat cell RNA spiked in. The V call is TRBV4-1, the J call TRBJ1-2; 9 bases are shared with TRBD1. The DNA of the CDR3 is TGCGCCGCAGGGACAGGGAGAGGCTACACCTTC. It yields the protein CAAGTGRGYTF.